These 15 T cell receptor beta chains were all obtained from the same sample, sequenced in a study of T cell responses to AZD1222 COVID-19 vaccine. Here immunoSEQ multiplex PCR was the method, and the copy in TCRdb shows in-frame clones only, minus some. The sample lists 65,000 to 70,000 clones, 80% to 85% occurring once. The sample in question was peripheral blood, obtained on day 0 of AZD1222 vaccination. The source of these receptors is an adult in good health.

The rearrangement joins TRBV5-1 to TRBJ1-5; D uncertain. The CDR3 extends over 14 amino acids. Per the germline V gene, CDR1 is SGHRS and CDR2 is YFSETQ. The ends were cut back, 3 bases at V and 6 bases at J, with 13 bases in the middle. Written as DNA, the CDR3 is TGCGCCAGCAGCTACCAATCGGGGAGTCAGCCCCAGCATTTT. It translates to CASSYQSGSQPQHF.

V usage is TRBV5-1 and J usage is TRBJ2-5; a possible D gene is TRBD2 (5 bases). The length of the CDR3 is 14 residues. Per the germline V gene, CDR1 is SGHRS and CDR2 is YFSETQ. The germline V and J ends were trimmed by 0 bases and 5 bases, with 11 bases remaining between them. DNA of the CDR3: TGCGCCAGCAGCTTGGGGGCGGGTTTCGAGACCCAGTACTTC. Translating it yields CASSLGAGFETQYF.

The chain combines TRBV19 with TRBJ1-5; unclear D gene. Deletions cut 5 bases from V and 0 bases from J, with 8 bases between. The CDR3 is made up of 14 amino acids. The germline V gene encodes CDR1 LNHDA and CDR2 SQIVND (reference sequence). The CDR3 sequence is CASSSQASNQPQHF. In DNA, the CDR3 is TGTGCCAGTAGTTCCCAGGCTAGCAATCAGCCCCAGCATTTT.

The rearrangement joins TRBV4-1 to TRBJ2-2; D gene unclear. CDR1 MGHRA and CDR2 YSYEKL come from the germline V gene. Trimming removed 1 base from V and 0 bases from J, with 6 bases in between. The CDR3 is made up of 15 amino acids. The DNA of the CDR3 is TGCGCCAGCAGCCAAGGACGAGCGAACACCGGGGAGCTGTTTTTT. Amino acid sequence: CASSQGRANTGELFF.

This clone was detected ten times or more. This rearrangement joins TRBV5-6 to TRBJ2-2; 10 nucleotides align to TRBD2. Germline V gene lookup returns CDR1 SGHDT and CDR2 YYEEEE. After removal of 4 bases from V and 3 bases from J, the junction contained 15 bases not matched to a gene. This CDR3 region has 19 residues. CDR3 region: CASSRRFSTSGDDTGELFF. The CDR3 nucleotides read TGTGCCAGCAGCCGACGTTTCTCAACTAGCGGGGACGACACCGGGGAGCTGTTTTTT.

The chain has TRBV19 and TRBJ1-2; TRBD1 is a possible D gene (6 bases). The germline V gene encodes CDR1 LNHDA and CDR2 SQIVND (reference sequence). Trimming removed 5 bases at V and 3 bases at J, with 16 bases between. The CDR3 is made up of 15 amino acids. CDR3 sequence reads: CASSQIRQAYYGYTF. The CDR3 DNA reads TGTGCCAGTAGTCAAATTAGACAGGCCTACTATGGCTACACCTTC. Looking up the rest from reference TRBV19 and TRBJ1-2 gives the full variable domain: DGGITQSPKYLFRKEGQNVTLSCEQNLNHDAMYWYRQDPGQGLRLIYYSQIVNDFQKGDIAEGYSVSREKKESFPLTVTSAQKNPTAFYLCASSQIRQAYYGYTFGSGTRLTVV.

The rearrangement uses TRBV20-1 and TRBJ1-2; D unresolved. Germline V CDR1 and CDR2: DFQATT, SNEGSKA (reference sequence). The CDR3 has 10 residues. V was pared by 2 bases and J by 10 bases, with 8 bases between. CDR3 sequence reads: CSARKASYTF. DNA for the CDR3: TGCAGTGCTAGAAAGGCCTCCTACACCTTC.

This clone was counted a few times. V is TRBV5-4 and J is TRBJ2-3; TRBD2 matches 13 bases. Germline trimming cut 2 bases from V and 2 bases from J; bases unmatched to any gene: 2. The germline gives CDR1 SGHNT, CDR2 YYREEE (reference sequence). This CDR3 has 16 amino acids. The CDR3, as DNA: TGTGCCAGCAGCTTAGGACTAGCGGGGGTCACAGATACGCAGTATTTT. Translated: CASSLGLAGVTDTQYF.

This sequence joins TRBV28 and TRBJ2-3, with D possibly being TRBD2 (6 bases). CDR3 size: 18 residues. Trimming took 5 bases from V and 0 from J, leaving 21 bases between them. Germline V gene lookup returns CDR1 MDHEN and CDR2 SYDVKM. CDR3 loop: CASSPWSFAGKSTDTQYF. The CDR3 coding sequence is TGTGCCAGCAGTCCCTGGTCTTTCGCGGGGAAAAGCACAGATACGCAGTATTTT.

J is TRBJ1-4 and V is TRBV2; D is possibly TRBD1 (5 bases). The V gene lost 6 bases and the J gene lost 2 bases, with 22 bases spanning the gap. Germline CDR1 SNHLY, CDR2 FYNNEI. The CDR3 has 18 amino acids. The CDR3 DNA reads TGTGCCAGCAGCCCCGAGGGGCACGGATTTGTGACTAATGAAAAACTGTTTTTT. It translates to CASSPEGHGFVTNEKLFF. The complete variable domain, with remaining parts taken from reference TRBV2 and TRBJ1-4, reads EPEVTQTPSHQVTQMGQEVILRCVPISNHLYFYWYRQILGQKVEFLVSFYNNEISEKSEIFDDQFSVERPDGSNFTLKIRSTKLEDSAMYFCASSPEGHGFVTNEKLFFGSGTQLSVL.

This sequence joins TRBV6-4 and TRBJ1-1; D gene uncertain. V gave up 6 bases and J gave up 3 bases, with 17 bases separating them. There are 15 residues in the CDR3. Germline V gene sequence: CDR1 MRHNA, CDR2 SNTAGT. The CDR3 nucleotides are TGTGCCAGCAGACAGTCGTTTCTTTTGGACACTGAAGCTTTCTTT. This gives the protein CASRQSFLLDTEAFF.

V is TRBV3-1 (or the pseudogene TRBV3-2) and J is TRBJ2-1, with TRBD2 identical over 8 bases. Unmatched junction bases numbered 6, after V lost 4 bases and J lost 4 bases. Germline values: CDR1 LGHDT, CDR2 YNNKEL (reference sequence). This CDR3 is built from 15 residues. This CDR3 is CASSLRGLGYNEQFF. The DNA of the CDR3 is TGTGCCAGCAGCCTAAGGGGACTAGGATACAATGAGCAGTTCTTC.

This clone was detected once. V is TRBV5-5 and J is TRBJ2-7, with D unclear. The germline V and J ends were trimmed by 0 bases and 6 bases, with 13 bases remaining between them. Germline CDR1 reads SGHKS; CDR2 reads YYEKEE (reference sequence). The CDR3 runs 14 residues. The CDR3 DNA is TGTGCCAGCAGCTTGGCCTTTAGGCTGGGCGAGCAGTACTTC. This codes for CASSLAFRLGEQYF.

This chain connects TRBV12-3 or TRBV12-4 to TRBJ1-1; D unclear. The CDR3 covers 13 residues. The ends were cut back, 2 bases at V and 0 bases at J, with 4 bases in the middle. DNA for the CDR3: TGTGCCAGCAGTTTATCCCTGAACACTGAAGCTTTCTTT. As protein: CASSLSLNTEAFF.

This rearrangement joins TRBV30 to TRBJ1-1, with unresolved D. Trimming took 3 bases from V and 4 from J, leaving 18 bases between them. The CDR3 loop spans 15 amino acids. From germline, CDR1 is GTSNPN and CDR2 SVGIG (reference sequence). In nucleotides, the CDR3 is TGTGCCTGGAGAGGTCAGGTAGGCCTCGCCACTGAAGCTTTCTTT. Translating gives CAWRGQVGLATEAFF. The full variable domain, completed using reference TRBV30 and TRBJ1-1, is SQTIHQWPATLVQPVGSPLSLECTVEGTSNPNLYWYRQAAGRGLQLLFYSVGIGQISSEVPQNLSASRPQDRQFILSSKKLLLSDSGFYLCAWRGQVGLATEAFFGQGTRLTVV.